The rows below give T cell receptor beta chains drawn from one sample of a study of a mutant IDH1 vaccine in newly diagnosed glioma. Sequenced by immunoSEQ multiplex PCR; TCRdb stores in-frame clones only, minus some. The sample shows 34,000 or so clones, approximately 78% of them seen only once. Antigens for these TCRs are unknown. The starting material was PBMCs, obtained from a glioma patient whose treatment included an IDH1 peptide vaccine. The receptors shown here come from a man aged 30 to 39 with glioma. CDR3s include the opening cysteine and the closing phenylalanine or tryptophan. A D gene is named only where the DNA matches it firmly. Expanded clones are given a class, and other clones once, few, many or no size at all.

j_gene	v_gene	abundance	d_gene	len	CDR3aa	CDR3nt
TRBJ2-7	TRBV29-1	.	TRBD2	18	CSVGDTRGTSGRNYEQYF	TGCAGCGTTGGGGACACGCGGGGGACTAGCGGGAGAAACTACGAGCAGTACTTC
TRBJ1-1	TRBV27	.	.	14	CASSVTGFRTEAFF	TGTGCCAGCAGTGTGACAGGCTTCAGGACTGAAGCTTTCTTT
TRBJ1-2	TRBV6-5	few	TRBD1	14	CASSYSGTVQGYTF	TGTGCCAGCAGTTACTCGGGGACAGTTCAGGGCTACACCTTC
TRBJ2-1	TRBV28	.	TRBD2	16	CASSLAGGIVYNEQFF	TGTGCCAGCAGTTTAGCGGGAGGGATAGTATACAATGAGCAGTTCTTC
TRBJ2-7	TRBV6-1	.	.	15	CASRGWGGAVSEQYF	TGTGCCAGCAGGGGTTGGGGCGGAGCTGTCTCCGAGCAGTACTTC
TRBJ2-5	TRBV18	.	.	14	CASSPSTVQETQYF	TGTGCCAGCTCACCAAGTACGGTCCAAGAGACCCAGTACTTC
TRBJ2-4	TRBV7-9	.	TRBD1	15	CASSPDRSAKNIQYF	TGTGCCAGCAGCCCGGACAGGTCAGCCAAAAACATTCAGTACTTC
TRBJ2-4	TRBV5-1	.	.	14	CASSRAGKADIQYF	TGCGCCAGCAGCCGCGCGGGAAAAGCGGACATTCAGTACTTC
TRBJ1-5	TRBV30	.	.	14	CAWSPGTSNQPQHF	TGTGCCTGGAGCCCGGGAACTAGCAATCAGCCCCAGCATTTT
TRBJ2-2	TRBV6-5	once	.	14	CASSLREGAGELFF	TGTGCCAGCAGCCTCAGGGAAGGAGCCGGGGAGCTGTTTTTT
TRBJ2-1	TRBV7-9	few	TRBD2	16	CASSRSPSGSWDEQFF	TGTGCCAGCAGCCGAAGCCCTAGCGGGAGTTGGGATGAGCAGTTCTTC
TRBJ1-3	TRBV10-3	few	TRBD1	15	CATKGQGHSGNTIYF	TGTGCCACCAAAGGACAGGGACACTCTGGAAACACCATATATTTT
TRBJ2-3	TRBV29-1	.	TRBD2	14	CSGGGRVGTDTQYF	TGCAGCGGCGGGGGGCGAGTCGGCACAGATACGCAGTATTTT
TRBJ1-1	TRBV2	few	TRBD1	16	CASSLQGPEQDTEAFF	TGTGCCAGCAGTTTACAGGGGCCCGAGCAGGACACTGAAGCTTTCTTT
TRBJ1-1	TRBV7-9	.	.	14	CASSLGGGSTEAFF	TGTGCCAGCAGCCTGGGGGGCGGGAGCACTGAAGCTTTCTTT
TRBJ2-5	TRBV5-4	.	.	17	CASSLAGWGFDQETQYF	TGTGCCAGCAGCTTGGCCGGGTGGGGGTTCGATCAAGAGACCCAGTACTTC
TRBJ2-1	TRBV29-1	.	.	13	CSVQAQTYNEQFF	TGCAGCGTTCAGGCACAGACCTACAATGAGCAGTTCTTC
TRBJ1-1	TRBV7-2	.	.	15	CASSLNAGENTEAFF	TGTGCCAGCAGCTTAAATGCAGGTGAGAACACTGAAGCTTTCTTT
TRBJ2-2	TRBV29-1	few	.	12	CSVSRGTGELFF	TGCAGCGTTTCCCGAGGTACCGGGGAGCTGTTTTTT
TRBJ2-1	TRBV5-6	.	TRBD1	15	CASSLVRDRGTEQFF	TGTGCCAGCAGCTTGGTTAGGGACAGGGGCACTGAGCAGTTCTTC
TRBJ1-4	TRBV15	.	.	14	CATSRDRGNEKLFF	TGTGCCACCAGCAGAGATCGCGGGAATGAAAAACTGTTTTTT
TRBJ1-1	TRBV10-3	.	TRBD1	15	CAISGPGQGDTEAFF	TGTGCCATCAGCGGGCCGGGACAGGGGGATACTGAAGCTTTCTTT
TRBJ1-1	TRBV5-1	once	TRBD1	16	CASSDAGQRLNTEAFF	TGCGCCAGCAGCGACGCGGGACAGAGGTTGAACACTGAAGCTTTCTTT
TRBJ2-6	TRBV30	.	.	15	CAWSVGGSGANVLTF	TGTGCCTGGAGTGTAGGGGGCTCTGGGGCCAACGTCCTGACTTTC